These 23 T cell receptor beta chains share one sample of origin, sequenced in a study of PD-1 blockade in classical Hodgkin lymphoma. Method: immunoSEQ multiplex PCR; TCRdb's copy keeps in-frame clones and lacks some. The sample yields more than 25,000 clones, about 82% seen once. Sample time point: cycle 4 day 1 (C4D1), after six to seven weeks of nivolumab. All the patients suffered relapse after autologous stem cell transplantation, and brentuximab vedotin exposure differed. With magnetic negative selection, CD4+ T cells were purified from PBMCs that had been thawed. The material sequenced was CD4+ T cells from blood, taken before the fourth cycle of nivolumab. These receptors all come from a human donor with classical Hodgkin lymphoma.

The chain links TRBV27 to TRBJ2-5; D remains ambiguous. Trimming took 4 bases from V and 5 from J, leaving 11 bases between them. CDR1 is MNHEY, CDR2 SMNVEV, per germline (reference sequence). The CDR3 consists of 13 residues. CDR3 coding DNA: TGTGCCAGCAGTTACCGGAGAACGGAGACCCAGTACTTC. This encodes CASSYRRTETQYF.

This clone has a handful of counts. The gene calls are TRBV7-9 and TRBJ2-2; 7 nucleotides agree with TRBD1. V lost 5 bases and J lost 2; bases outside the gene matches: 5. The germline CDR1 and CDR2 sequences are SEHNR and FQNEAQ (reference sequence). The CDR3 contains 15 residues. The CDR3 reads CASSGWTGNTGELFF. The CDR3 region has the DNA TGTGCCAGCAGCGGATGGACAGGAAACACCGGGGAGCTGTTTTTT.

J is TRBJ2-3 and V is TRBV7-9, with 7 bases aligning to TRBD2. V shed 5 bases and J 8 bases; nucleotides not matched to a gene: 7. The germline V gene encodes CDR1 SEHNR and CDR2 FQNEAQ (reference sequence). This CDR3 spans 13 amino acids. Written as DNA, the CDR3 is TGTGCCAGCAGCCGGGGGGACTTAGGTACGCAGTATTTT. It is translated as CASSRGDLGTQYF. The full variable domain, completed using reference TRBV7-9 and TRBJ2-3, is DTGVSQNPRHKITKRGQNVTFRCDPISEHNRLYWYRQTLGQGPEFLTYFQNEAQLEKSRLLSDRFSAERPKGSFSTLEIQRTEQGDSAMYLCASSRGDLGTQYFGPGTRLTVL.

This clone came up once. The chain joins TRBV5-1 to TRBJ1-2; weak D call: TRBD1 (5 bases). Germline V gives CDR1 SGHRS, CDR2 YFSETQ. V was pared by 0 bases and J by 2 bases, with 8 bases between. The CDR3 runs 14 residues. The CDR3 sequence: CASSLETANYGYTF. For the CDR3, the DNA is TGCGCCAGCAGCTTGGAGACAGCAAACTATGGCTACACCTTC.

This rearrangement joins TRBV6-5 to TRBJ2-3; maybe TRBD2 (6 bases). The CDR3 runs to 15 residues. The germline V gene encodes CDR1 MNHEY and CDR2 SVGAGI. The V end was cut by 6 bases, the J end by 0 bases, with 13 bases between. The CDR3 DNA follows: TGTGCCAGCAGCCTAACCGGGGGTAGCACAGATACGCAGTATTTT. This translates into CASSLTGGSTDTQYF.

The chain couples TRBV7-6 to TRBJ1-6; no firm D call. CDR3 size: 16 residues. Trimming left V 5 bases short and J 0 bases short, with 11 bases between. Germline values: CDR1 SGHVS, CDR2 FNYEAQ. Written as DNA, the CDR3 is TGTGCCAGCAGCGTAAAGGTAAGCTCCTATAATTCACCCCTCCACTTT. Its protein is CASSVKVSSYNSPLHF.

V usage is TRBV19 and J usage is TRBJ2-1, with a weak D call TRBD2 (6 bases). From germline, CDR1 is LNHDA and CDR2 SQIVND (reference sequence). CDR3 size: 14 residues. Between the trimmed V and J ends, which lost 6 bases and 6 bases, there was a span of 15 bases. The CDR3 DNA reads TGTGCCAGTAGCCGGGACTTCTTCGGCAATGAGCAGTTCTTC. Translation: CASSRDFFGNEQFF.

This rearrangement joins TRBV6-5 to TRBJ1-1; 7 nucleotides agree with TRBD1. The CDR3 is made up of 15 amino acids. The germline V gene encodes CDR1 MNHEY and CDR2 SVGAGI. The ends lost 6 bases at V and 1 base at J; junction bases unmatched: 8. CDR3 amino acids: CASSWVGQENTEAFF. The CDR3 DNA sequence: TGTGCCAGCAGCTGGGTAGGACAGGAGAACACTGAAGCTTTCTTT.

The V call is TRBV6-1, the J call TRBJ2-5, with unresolved D. CDR3 length: 13 residues. Trimming cost V 7 bases and J 4 bases, with 13 bases left between them. Germline lookup yields CDR1 MNHNS and CDR2 SASEGT. The chain's CDR3 is CASNSPIRETQYF. Written as DNA, the CDR3 is TGTGCCAGCAACAGCCCCATACGAGAGACCCAGTACTTC.

This clone was counted only a few times. The chain uses TRBV4-2 and TRBJ1-2; TRBD1 matches 7 bases. The germline gives CDR1 LGHNA, CDR2 YNFKEQ. The CDR3 is made up of 15 amino acids. After removal of 1 base from V and 5 bases from J, the junction contained 7 bases not matched to a gene. CDR3 loop: CASSQAGQMKYGYTF. The CDR3 coding sequence is TGTGCCAGCAGCCAAGCGGGACAGATGAAATATGGCTACACCTTC.

V and J are TRBV5-1 and TRBJ1-2; no definite D call. The CDR3 extends over 12 amino acids. Trimming cost V 5 bases and J 8 bases, with 13 bases left between them. Germline CDR1 is SGHRS and CDR2 is YFSETQ. The CDR3 DNA reads TGCGCCAGCAGTCAAGAGGGCCGGGGCTACACCTTC. Translation: CASSQEGRGYTF.

V gene TRBV5-1 combines with J gene TRBJ1-6; 9 nucleotides line up with TRBD1. CDR3 length: 15 residues. CDR1 and CDR2 from the germline V gene are SGHRS and YFSETQ. Trimming took 1 base from V and 9 from J; bases not matched to a gene: 5. Here the CDR3 reads CASSLHPGQGSPLHF. The CDR3, as DNA: TGCGCCAGCAGCTTGCACCCGGGACAGGGTTCACCCCTCCACTTT.

The chain joins TRBV11-2 to TRBJ2-1, with D maybe TRBD2 (6 bases). CDR1 and CDR2 from the germline V gene are SGHAT and FQNNGV. V was trimmed by 1 base and J by 15 bases, leaving 16 bases between them. The CDR3 extends over 13 amino acids. CDR3 sequence: CASSLGGESVPFF. The CDR3 coding sequence is TGTGCCAGCAGCTTAGGCGGGGAGTCGGTGCCGTTCTTC. Filled out from reference TRBV11-2 and TRBJ2-1, the complete variable domain reads EAGVAQSPRYKIIEKRQSVAFWCNPISGHATLYWYQQILGQGPKLLIQFQNNGVVDDSQLPKDRFSAERLKGVDSTLKIQPAKLEDSAVYLCASSLGGESVPFFGPGTRLTVL.

This clone was seen just once. V is TRBV15 and J is TRBJ1-6, with D possibly TRBD1 on 6 matching bases. The CDR3 contains 18 residues. Germline CDR1 and CDR2: LNHNV and YYDKDF (reference sequence). V was cut by 0 bases and J by 11 bases, with 23 bases left in between. The CDR3, as DNA: TGTGCCACCAGCAGAGATCAAGGGGGGGGGCGCAAAGGGACACCCCTCCACTTT. As protein: CATSRDQGGGRKGTPLHF.

The rearrangement uses TRBV28 and TRBJ2-7; 9 bases align to TRBD2. Per the germline V gene, CDR1 is MDHEN and CDR2 is SYDVKM. V lost 7 bases, J lost 3 bases, and 13 bases stayed unmatched. CDR3 length: 16 amino acids. Here the CDR3 reads CASTRVRSGGYYEQYF. The CDR3, as DNA: TGTGCCAGCACCAGGGTACGTAGCGGGGGATACTACGAGCAGTACTTC.

This clone was seen just once. The rearrangement uses TRBV2 and TRBJ2-7, with D possibly being TRBD1 (6 bases). The CDR3 extends over 12 amino acids. Per germline, CDR1 SNHLY and CDR2 FYNNEI. The V gene lost 8 bases and the J gene lost 3 bases, with 11 bases spanning the gap. CDR3 protein: CASWDTGYEQYF. The CDR3 DNA follows: TGTGCCAGCTGGGACACGGGCTACGAGCAGTACTTC.

V usage is TRBV19 and J usage is TRBJ1-1; D is perhaps TRBD1 (5 bases). Germline CDR1 LNHDA, CDR2 SQIVND (reference sequence). V was pared by 6 bases and J by 1 base, with 12 bases between. This CDR3 has 14 residues. The CDR3 here is CASRMAGWNTEAFF. CDR3 nucleotide sequence: TGTGCCAGTAGAATGGCAGGGTGGAACACTGAAGCTTTCTTT.

The V and J genes are TRBV18 and TRBJ2-5, with D possibly being TRBD1 (5 bases). Matching the DNA end better, TRBJ2-7 makes the J call doubtful. The germline gives CDR1 KGHSH, CDR2 LQKENI. The CDR3 consists of 13 residues. The CDR3 sequence is CASSPQGDYEQYF. DNA of the CDR3: TGTGCCAGCTCACCCCAGGGCGACTACGAGCAGTACTTC.

The J gene is TRBJ2-5, the V gene TRBV5-1; D remains unclear. Trimming took 4 bases from V and 1 from J, leaving 8 bases between them. The CDR3 has 13 residues. Looked up from germline, CDR1 is SGHRS and CDR2 is YFSETQ. The CDR3 coding sequence is TGCGCCAGCAGCGGTCCTTCCCAAGAGACCCAGTACTTC. Amino acid sequence: CASSGPSQETQYF.

The chain has TRBV11-2 and TRBJ1-1; D not certain. The germline gives CDR1 SGHAT, CDR2 FQNNGV. The CDR3 has 14 residues. V was pared by 0 bases and J by 6 bases, with 11 bases between. CDR3 loop: CASSLEVGRAEAFF. CDR3 bases: TGTGCCAGCAGCTTAGAAGTGGGGAGGGCTGAAGCTTTCTTT.

The chain links TRBV7-9 to TRBJ1-4, with unresolved D. Trimming removed 5 bases at V and 8 bases at J, with 9 bases between. This CDR3 contains 12 residues. In germline, CDR1 is SEHNR, CDR2 FQNEAQ (reference sequence). The CDR3 DNA reads as TGTGCCAGCAGCCTCCAGATGGAAAAACTGTTTTTT. Amino acids: CASSLQMEKLFF.

The rearrangement joins TRBV7-9 to TRBJ1-5; D not certain. CDR3 size: 18 residues. The V end lost 1 base, the J end lost 3 bases, and 19 bases lay between the germline ends. CDR1 SEHNR and CDR2 FQNEAQ come from the germline V gene (reference sequence). CDR3: CASSLEFGDRTLNQPQHF. In nucleotides, the CDR3 is TGTGCCAGCAGCTTAGAATTTGGAGATCGAACCCTCAATCAGCCCCAGCATTTT.

In its sample, this clone was seen a few times. V gene TRBV6-5 combines with J gene TRBJ1-6; D call uncertain. Germline CDR1 and CDR2: MNHEY and SVGAGI. V was trimmed by 6 bases and J by 8 bases, leaving 14 bases between them. The CDR3 is 14 residues long. In DNA, the CDR3 is TGTGCCAGCAGCCGACGAGGGAGGGATTCACCCCTCCACTTT. Translation gives CASSRRGRDSPLHF.